This passage covers 23 T cell receptor beta chains from one sample sequenced in a study of blood T cell repertoires in COVID-19. TCRdb's copy holds only in-frame clones and misses some; the assay was immunoSEQ multiplex PCR. This table holds under 300,000 clones, about nine tenths found once. The sample was peripheral blood. The source of these receptors is a man aged 45-65 years with acute or convalescent COVID-19.

The rearrangement links TRBV6-1 to TRBJ1-4, with 10 bases fitting TRBD1. V lost 3 bases, J lost 8 bases, and 3 bases stayed unmatched. CDR1 is MNHNS and CDR2 is SASEGT in the germline V gene. The CDR3 has 14 amino acids. CDR3 in DNA: TGTGCCAGCAGTGAGACAGGGGGCGGGGAAAAACTGTTTTTT. Translating gives CASSETGGGEKLFF.

The V and J genes are TRBV5-1 and TRBJ2-7, with 11 bases that match TRBD1. The germline gives CDR1 SGHRS, CDR2 YFSETQ. This CDR3 spans 13 amino acids. The V and J ends lost 5 bases and 11 bases, in that order; junction bases with no gene match: 9. The DNA of the CDR3 is TGCGCCAGCAGTCCGGACAGGGGGCTAGTGGAGTACTTC. It encodes CASSPDRGLVEYF.

V gene TRBV18 combines with J gene TRBJ1-1, with 8 bases aligning to TRBD1. CDR3 length: 15 amino acids. V dropped 3 bases and J dropped 11; count of bases not matched to a gene: 14. Germline V gene sequence: CDR1 KGHSH, CDR2 LQKENI. CDR3 amino acids: CASSPSGQAFGTAFF. The CDR3 DNA is TGTGCCAGCTCACCCTCGGGACAGGCCTTCGGGACGGCTTTCTTT.

V usage is TRBV6-5 and J usage is TRBJ2-5; TRBD1 is a possible D gene (6 bases). This CDR3 is 15 amino acids long. V was shortened by 8 bases and J by 7 bases, with 23 bases between the two germline ends. Germline values: CDR1 MNHEY, CDR2 SVGAGI. The CDR3 loop is CASALYSTGPGTQYF. The DNA for the CDR3 is TGTGCCAGCGCCCTTTACTCGACAGGCCCAGGGACCCAGTACTTC.

The rearrangement joins TRBV3-1 (or the pseudogene TRBV3-2) to TRBJ2-7; 7 nucleotides agree with TRBD2. V was clipped by 1 base and J by 6 bases; unmatched bases: 6. The CDR3 has 14 residues. Germline lookup yields CDR1 LGHDT and CDR2 YNNKEL (reference sequence). The CDR3 reads CASSQVYWGGEQYF. CDR3 coding DNA: TGTGCCAGCAGCCAAGTCTATTGGGGGGGCGAGCAGTACTTC.

The V and J genes are TRBV15 and TRBJ2-2; D gene uncertain. Trimming removed 1 base from V and 5 bases from J, with 11 bases in between. The CDR3 runs 15 residues. Germline CDR1 is LNHNV and CDR2 is YYDKDF (reference sequence). The CDR3 nucleotides are TGTGCCACCAGCAGAGCAAAATGGCCGACCGGGGAGCTGTTTTTT. Its translation: CATSRAKWPTGELFF. The whole variable domain, filled in from reference TRBV15 and TRBJ2-2, reads DAMVIQNPRYQVTQFGKPVTLSCSQTLNHNVMYWYQQKSSQAPKLLFHYYDKDFNNEADTPDNFQSRRPNTSFCFLDIRSPGLGDTAMYLCATSRAKWPTGELFFGEGSRLTVL.

This chain joins TRBV5-1 and TRBJ1-3, with a weak D call TRBD1 (5 bases). The CDR3 is made up of 14 amino acids. CDR1 and CDR2 (germline): SGHRS, YFSETQ. Trimming pared 4 bases from V and 2 bases from J, leaving 10 bases between. The chain's CDR3 is CASSPGGPGNTIYF. For the CDR3, the DNA is TGCGCCAGCAGCCCCGGGGGACCTGGAAACACCATATATTTT. The full variable domain, its missing parts supplied by reference TRBV5-1 and TRBJ1-3, is KAGVTQTPRYLIKTRGQQVTLSCSPISGHRSVSWYQQTPGQGLQFLFEYFSETQRNKGNFPGRFSGRQFSNSRSEMNVSTLELGDSALYLCASSPGGPGNTIYFGEGSWLTVV.

This chain uses TRBV6-5 with TRBJ2-7, with D tentatively TRBD2 (6 bases). Germline V gives CDR1 MNHEY, CDR2 SVGAGI. This CDR3 contains 13 residues. V gave up 6 bases and J gave up 8 bases, with 17 bases separating them. CDR3 in DNA: TGTGCCAGCAGACCGTCTTCAGCGGGCCAGCAGTACTTC. Encoded protein: CASRPSSAGQQYF.

V is TRBV6-1 and J is TRBJ1-5; D might be TRBD1 (5 bases). Germline values: CDR1 MNHNS, CDR2 SASEGT. The length of the CDR3 is 12 residues. Between the trimmed V and J ends, which lost 3 bases and 10 bases, there was a span of 10 bases. CDR3 sequence reads: CASSEGGEPQHF. The CDR3 region has the DNA TGTGCCAGCAGTGAGGGAGGGGAACCCCAGCATTTT.

The V gene is TRBV27, the J gene TRBJ1-4; D gene ambiguous. Looked up from germline, CDR1 is MNHEY and CDR2 is SMNVEV (reference sequence). The CDR3 length is 14 residues. V was shortened by 6 bases and J by 4 bases, with 12 bases between the two germline ends. CDR3 loop: CASSPLSLNEKLFF. The CDR3 DNA reads as TGTGCCAGCAGCCCCTTGAGCCTTAATGAAAAACTGTTTTTT.

The chain couples TRBV10-3 to TRBJ2-2; D possibly corresponds to TRBD1 (5 bases). V lost 4 bases to trimming and J lost 0 bases, with 6 bases between them. Germline CDR1 reads ENHRY; CDR2 reads SYGVKD. The CDR3 is made up of 14 amino acids. CDR3 residues: CAISGTTNTGELFF. The DNA of the CDR3 is TGTGCCATCAGTGGGACAACGAACACCGGGGAGCTGTTTTTT.

In this sample, this clone turned up once. The chain couples TRBV3-1 (or the pseudogene TRBV3-2) to TRBJ1-1, with TRBD1 identical over 9 bases. V gave up 0 bases and J gave up 4 bases; unmatched junction bases: 9. CDR3 length equals 17 residues. Germline CDR1 and CDR2: LGHDT and YNNKEL (reference sequence). CDR3 DNA sequence: TGTGCCAGCAGCCAAGAGTGGTCGGACAGGGGTGGCACTGAAGCTTTCTTT. It specifies CASSQEWSDRGGTEAFF.

The chain uses TRBV29-1 and TRBJ2-7; perhaps TRBD1 as D (5 bases). Germline V gene data show CDR1 as SQVTM and CDR2 as ANQGSEA. CDR3 length: 15 amino acids. V lost 3 bases and J 0 bases, leaving 15 bases between the germline ends. In nucleotides, the CDR3 is TGCAGCGTTGAGCTGGACAATCAAGGCTCCTACGAGCAGTACTTC. Translating gives CSVELDNQGSYEQYF.

The gene calls are TRBV7-6 and TRBJ2-2; TRBD1 agrees at 8 bases. This CDR3 contains 17 residues. In germline, CDR1 is SGHVS, CDR2 FNYEAQ. Germline trimming cut 3 bases from V and 7 bases from J; bases unmatched to any gene: 13. CDR3 protein: CASSFDYGQGKVGELFF. The CDR3 bases are TGTGCCAGCAGCTTCGATTACGGACAGGGAAAAGTCGGGGAGCTGTTTTTT.

The chain employs TRBV7-3 and TRBJ2-3, with 9 bases fitting TRBD2. The germline CDR1 and CDR2 sequences are SGHTA and FQGTGA. The CDR3 consists of 16 residues. V lost 5 bases, J lost 1 base, and 7 bases stayed unmatched. The CDR3 bases are TGTGCCAGCAGCAACGCGGGGGGGCCGGGCACAGATACGCAGTATTTT. Translated, it gives CASSNAGGPGTDTQYF.

CDR3 in amino acids: CASSPLTGPRREKLFF. The CDR3 DNA is TGTGCCAGCAGCCCCCTGACAGGCCCCCGGAGGGAAAAACTGTTTTTT. The genes are TRBV7-6 and TRBJ1-4, with D perhaps matching TRBD1 (6 bases). The CDR3 consists of 16 residues. Germline V gene sequence: CDR1 SGHVS, CDR2 FNYEAQ. With 5 bases removed from V and 8 bases from J, the gap between germline ends came to 21 bases.

The genes are TRBV3-1 (or the pseudogene TRBV3-2) and TRBJ2-1; D call uncertain. The V gene's germline CDR1 is LGHDT and CDR2 YNNKEL (reference sequence). This CDR3 contains 14 residues. V was pared by 7 bases and J by 4 bases, with 14 bases between. The DNA for the CDR3 is TGTGCCAGCACCCTATTCAACCGATACAATGAGCAGTTCTTC. Its translation is CASTLFNRYNEQFF.

The chain employs TRBV5-4 and TRBJ1-1, with D unclear. V was shortened by 4 bases and J by 1 base, with 17 bases between the two germline ends. Germline CDR1 and CDR2: SGHNT and YYREEE (reference sequence). This CDR3 spans 16 amino acids. The CDR3 spells CASSGPERRKNTEAFF. Here the CDR3 DNA reads TGTGCCAGCAGCGGGCCCGAGCGGAGAAAGAACACTGAAGCTTTCTTT.

Of note for this clone: Other nucleotide sequences from this sample produce the same CDR3. J is TRBJ1-1 and V is TRBV18; 9 nucleotides agree with TRBD1. CDR1 is KGHSH, CDR2 LQKENI, per germline. The CDR3 is 13 amino acids. V lost 3 bases and J lost 6; bases outside the gene matches: 2. CDR3 nucleotide sequence: TGTGCCAGCTCACCTGGGACAGGGCCTGAAGCTTTCTTT. Protein sequence: CASSPGTGPEAFF.

The chain combines TRBV3-1 (or the pseudogene TRBV3-2) with TRBJ1-6, with 10 bases identical to TRBD1. Germline V lookup: CDR1 LGHDT, CDR2 YNNKEL (reference sequence). The CDR3 runs 15 residues. V lost 4 bases and J lost 9; bases outside the gene matches: 6. CDR3 sequence reads: CASSLGQGVGSPLHF. The CDR3 region has the DNA TGTGCCAGCAGCCTAGGACAGGGGGTAGGTTCACCCCTCCACTTT.

The J gene is TRBJ2-7, the V gene TRBV19, with 7 bases lining up with TRBD1. Unmatched junction bases numbered 9, after V lost 9 bases and J lost 1 base. CDR3 size: 14 residues. Germline V gene sequence: CDR1 LNHDA, CDR2 SQIVND (reference sequence). CDR3 loop: CASRDSRPSYEQYF. The CDR3 DNA is TGTGCCAGCCGGGACAGCCGACCTTCCTACGAGCAGTACTTC.

The chain is built from TRBV9 and TRBJ2-1; 9 positions match TRBD2. Trimming at V came to 3 bases and at J to 2 bases, leaving 12 bases not matched to a gene. The germline V gene has CDR1 SGDLS and CDR2 YYNGEE. The CDR3 has 18 amino acids. The CDR3 loop is CASSAPAGGPPPYNEQFF. In nucleotides, the CDR3 is TGTGCCAGCAGCGCTCCAGCGGGGGGCCCTCCCCCCTACAATGAGCAGTTCTTC.

Of note for this clone: This specimen includes other DNA sequences encoding the same CDR3. The genes are TRBV9 and TRBJ1-5, with D maybe TRBD1 (5 bases). V dropped 0 bases and J dropped 3 bases, with 7 bases sitting between them. The CDR3 length is 14 residues. Germline CDR1 reads SGDLS; CDR2 reads YYNGEE. The CDR3 is CASSVDGANQPQHF. For the CDR3, the DNA is TGTGCCAGCAGCGTAGATGGGGCCAATCAGCCCCAGCATTTT. The full variable domain, in which reference TRBV9 and TRBJ1-5 provide the parts outside the CDR3, is DSGVTQTPKHLITATGQRVTLRCSPRSGDLSVYWYQQSLDQGLQFLIQYYNGEERAKGNILERFSAQQFPDLHSELNLSSLELGDSALYFCASSVDGANQPQHFGDGTRLSIL.